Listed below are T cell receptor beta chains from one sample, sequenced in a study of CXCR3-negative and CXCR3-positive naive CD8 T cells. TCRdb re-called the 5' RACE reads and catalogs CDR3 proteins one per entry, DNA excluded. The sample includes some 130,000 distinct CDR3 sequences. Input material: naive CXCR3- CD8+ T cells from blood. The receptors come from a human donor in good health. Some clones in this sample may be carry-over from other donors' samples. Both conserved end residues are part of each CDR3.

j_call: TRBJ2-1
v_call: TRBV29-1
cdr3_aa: CSVEFLRLAGANEQFF

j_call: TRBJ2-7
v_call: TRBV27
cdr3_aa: CASSLWAKGDEQYF

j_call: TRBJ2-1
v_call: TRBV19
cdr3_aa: CASSIGFGSLDNEQFF

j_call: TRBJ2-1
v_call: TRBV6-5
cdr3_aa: CASRGIRNEQFF

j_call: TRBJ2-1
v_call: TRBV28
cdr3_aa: CASRDRDEQFF

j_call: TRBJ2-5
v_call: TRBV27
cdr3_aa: CASSFGGLAGIQGQETQYF

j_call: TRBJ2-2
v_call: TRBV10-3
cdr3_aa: CAISDLDMNTGELFF

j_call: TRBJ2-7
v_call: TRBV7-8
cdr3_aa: CASSSGEGWNEQYF

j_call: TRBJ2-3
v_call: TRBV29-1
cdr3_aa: CSVEDDPAGESTDTQYF

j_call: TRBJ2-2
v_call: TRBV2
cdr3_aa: CASRIGNTGELFF

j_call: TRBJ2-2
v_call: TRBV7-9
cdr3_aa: CASSLAMTGGTGELFF

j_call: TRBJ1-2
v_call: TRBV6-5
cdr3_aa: CASKLTGAVFYGYTF

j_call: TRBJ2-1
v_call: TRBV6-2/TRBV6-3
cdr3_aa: CASSYSPGLPDEQFF

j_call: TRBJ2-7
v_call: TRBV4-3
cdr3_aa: CASSQGTGPPYEQYF

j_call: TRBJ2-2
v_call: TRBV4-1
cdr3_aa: CASSQADRGQGELFF

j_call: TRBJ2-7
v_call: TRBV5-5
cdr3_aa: CASSHDRPYEQYF

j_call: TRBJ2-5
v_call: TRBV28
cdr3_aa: CASSLGLAGQETLYF

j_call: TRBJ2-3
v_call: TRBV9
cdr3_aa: CASSVGWLWADTQYF

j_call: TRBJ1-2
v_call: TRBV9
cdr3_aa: CASSPGSGYTF

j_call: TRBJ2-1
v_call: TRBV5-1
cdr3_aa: CASSFILRNNEQFF

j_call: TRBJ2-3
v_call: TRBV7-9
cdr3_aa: CASSLNPPTQYF

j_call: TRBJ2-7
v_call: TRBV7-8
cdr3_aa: CASSGGPGQINEQYF

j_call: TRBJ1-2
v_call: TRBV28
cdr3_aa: CVSSPLQAFHGYTF

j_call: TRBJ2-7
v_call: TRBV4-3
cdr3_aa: CASSQEEAYSYEQYF

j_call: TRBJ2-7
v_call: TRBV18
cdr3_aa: CASSPWDSYEQYF

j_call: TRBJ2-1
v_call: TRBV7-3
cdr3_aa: CASSFSGGYNEQFF

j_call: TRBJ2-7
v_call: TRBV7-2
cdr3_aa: CASSLFDGSYEQYF

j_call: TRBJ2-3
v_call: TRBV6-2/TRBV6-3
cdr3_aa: CASSPGGVTDTQYF

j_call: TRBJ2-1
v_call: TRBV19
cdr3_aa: CASSIGVFTPRIF

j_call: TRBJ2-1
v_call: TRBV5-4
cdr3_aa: CASSLRLETHPNEQFF

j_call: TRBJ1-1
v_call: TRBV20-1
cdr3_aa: CSARFRPNKNTEAFF

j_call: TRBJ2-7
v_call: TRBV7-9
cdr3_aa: CASSLVGAGTLAYEQYF

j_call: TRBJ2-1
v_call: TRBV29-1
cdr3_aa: CSVEGGSYNEQFF

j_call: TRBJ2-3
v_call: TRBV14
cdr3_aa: CASSQAHLAGVDTLYF

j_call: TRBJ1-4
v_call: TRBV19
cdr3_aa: CASKGQGINEKLFF

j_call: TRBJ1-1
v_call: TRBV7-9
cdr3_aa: CASSLGGQTTEAFF

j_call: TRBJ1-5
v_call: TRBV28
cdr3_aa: CASSLLPYSNQPQHF

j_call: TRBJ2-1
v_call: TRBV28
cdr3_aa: CASSAVTYNEQSF

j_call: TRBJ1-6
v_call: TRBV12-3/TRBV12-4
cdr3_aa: CASSFQQGGSPLHF

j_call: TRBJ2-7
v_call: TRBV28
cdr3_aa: CASSTDRGEGYEQYF

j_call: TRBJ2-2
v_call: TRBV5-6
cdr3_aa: CASSLAGTSGGARTGELFF

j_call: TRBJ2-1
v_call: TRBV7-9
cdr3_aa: CASSGDGLAGVRAQFF

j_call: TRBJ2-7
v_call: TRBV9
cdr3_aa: CASSVHLGSNEQYF

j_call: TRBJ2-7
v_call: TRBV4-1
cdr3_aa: CASSQDLVDRNYEQYF

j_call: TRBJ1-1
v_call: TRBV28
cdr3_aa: CASSPTGGDTEAFF

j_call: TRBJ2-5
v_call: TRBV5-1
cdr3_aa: CASSGGTGQETQYF

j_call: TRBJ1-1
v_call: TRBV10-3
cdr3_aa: CAISETDGAEAFF

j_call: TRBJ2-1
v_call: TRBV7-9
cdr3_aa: CASSWGTEQFF

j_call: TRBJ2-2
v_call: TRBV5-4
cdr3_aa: CASSFGTGELFF

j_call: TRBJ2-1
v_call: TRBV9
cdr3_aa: CASSVSSGAYNEQFF

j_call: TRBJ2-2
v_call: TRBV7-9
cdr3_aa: CASSSPSGVNTGELFF

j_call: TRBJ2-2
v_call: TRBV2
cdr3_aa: CASSASSGKGGTGELFF

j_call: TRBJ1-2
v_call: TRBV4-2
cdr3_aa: CASSQEVGSNYGYTF

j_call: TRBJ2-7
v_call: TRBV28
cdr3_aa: CASSFSADTYSYEQYF

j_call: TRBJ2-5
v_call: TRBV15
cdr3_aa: CATSRSRGEETQYF

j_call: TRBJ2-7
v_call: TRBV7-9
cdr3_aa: CASSSTGVVYEQYF

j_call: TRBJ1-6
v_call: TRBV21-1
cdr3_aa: CASSPGDNNSPLHF

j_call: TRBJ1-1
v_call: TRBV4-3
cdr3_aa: CASSQDRGHDTEAFF